This T cell receptor (beta chain) was recorded in a study of T cell repertoires in cytomegalovirus infection. Overall study: Shared public TCR beta signatures pointed to both CMV infection and a matching HLA type.

TCRdb re-called the reads through MiXCR, storing one row per CDR3 protein. This table has some 500,000 distinct CDR3 sequences, around 30% appearing once. This clonotype was observed many times. Its antigen is undetermined. The ends were cut back, 4 bases at V and 2 bases at J, with 9 bases in the middle. The CDR3 runs 14 residues. Looked up from germline, CDR1 is LNHDA and CDR2 is SQIVND (reference sequence). General study results and limits: The ex vivo response was dominated by HLA-C-restricted CMV-specific TCR beta clonotypes. Public TCR beta family frequency separated CMV-and-HLA carriers, including in an independent cohort.

The receptor was isolated from a human donor in good health (CMV status not recorded). Some clones in this sample may be carry-over from other donors' samples. The specimen was cultured PBMCs, collected from culture after CMV antigen stimulation. The chain has TRBV19 and TRBJ1-3; perhaps TRBD1 as D (6 bases). CDR3 in amino acids: CASSRGGPGNTIYF. The CDR3 DNA reads TGTGCCAGTAGTAGGGGGGGGCCTGGAAACACCATATATTTT.